The entry below gives a single T cell receptor beta chain sequence along with its context. Its target is unknown. Unmatched junction bases numbered 6, after V lost 5 bases and J lost 2 bases. This CDR3 comprises 14 residues. Germline loops: CDR1 MNHNS, CDR2 SASEGT. Primers included in the PCR were 60 Vbeta and 13 Jbeta primers. As handled by the study authors: Approximately 72 million unique TCR beta chains, roughly 11 million of them shared, were counted by a later analysis. Profiled with immunoSEQ multiplex PCR; TCRdb holds only in-frame clones, not every one. The V and J calls and clone size were taken over from that table, and D and trimming were inferred from the DNA. The data contain about 230,000 clones, more than 70% of them seen just once; the ten biggest clones take up 0.4% to 0.6%. The sample comes from a study of cytomegalovirus exposure and HLA in healthy donors. Study as a whole: Most genotyped donors, around 86% of roughly 400, had Caucasian-associated genetic ancestry. Overall study findings and caveats: The study recorded about 150 TCR beta chains that were cytomegalovirus-associated. Most TCR sequences showed up rarely, but some public TCRs showed up in many donors.

The sequence was obtained from a boy between 5 and 17 years old in good health and CMV-seronegative. This sequence joins TRBV6-1 and TRBJ2-7, with TRBD2 matching over 7 bases. The sample consisted of PBMCs. The CDR3 DNA sequence: TGTGCCAGCAGTTGGACTAGTGAAGCCTACGAGCAGTACTTC. Translating it yields CASSWTSEAYEQYF.